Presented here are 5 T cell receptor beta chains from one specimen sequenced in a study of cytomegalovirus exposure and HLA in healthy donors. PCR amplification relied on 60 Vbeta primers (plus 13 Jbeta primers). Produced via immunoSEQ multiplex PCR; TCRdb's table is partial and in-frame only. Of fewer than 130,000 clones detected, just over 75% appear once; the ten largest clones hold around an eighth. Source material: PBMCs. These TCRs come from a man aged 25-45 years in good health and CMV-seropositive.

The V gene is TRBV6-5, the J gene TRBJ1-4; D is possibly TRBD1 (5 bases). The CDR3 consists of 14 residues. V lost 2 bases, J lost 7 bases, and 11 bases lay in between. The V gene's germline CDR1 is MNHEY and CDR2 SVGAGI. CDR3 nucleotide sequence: TGTGCCAGCAGTTACAGGGGATGGGGTGAAAAACTGTTTTTT. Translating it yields CASSYRGWGEKLFF.

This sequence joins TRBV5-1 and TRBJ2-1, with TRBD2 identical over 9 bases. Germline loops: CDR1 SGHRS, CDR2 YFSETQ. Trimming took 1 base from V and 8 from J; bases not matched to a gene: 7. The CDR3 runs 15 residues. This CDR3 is CASSLRASGVDEQFF. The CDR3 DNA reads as TGCGCCAGCAGCTTGAGGGCTAGCGGGGTCGATGAGCAGTTCTTC.

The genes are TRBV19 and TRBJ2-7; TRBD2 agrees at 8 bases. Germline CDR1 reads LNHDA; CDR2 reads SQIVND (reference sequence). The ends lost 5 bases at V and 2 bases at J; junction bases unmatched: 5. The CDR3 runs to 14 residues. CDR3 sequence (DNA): TGTGCCAGTAGTGCGGGGGGTCCCGCCTACGAGCAGTACTTC. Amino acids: CASSAGGPAYEQYF.

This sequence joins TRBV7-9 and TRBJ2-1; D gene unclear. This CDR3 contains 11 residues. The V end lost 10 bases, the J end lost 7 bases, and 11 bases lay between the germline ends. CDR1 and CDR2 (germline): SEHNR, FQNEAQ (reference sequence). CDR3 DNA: TGTGCCATCAAGCGCCGGAATGAGCAGTTCTTC. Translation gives CAIKRRNEQFF.

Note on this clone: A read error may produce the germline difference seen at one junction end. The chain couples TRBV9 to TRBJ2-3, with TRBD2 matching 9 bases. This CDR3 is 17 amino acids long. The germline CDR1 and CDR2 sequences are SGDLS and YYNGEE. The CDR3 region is CAGSVGLAGGPADTQYF. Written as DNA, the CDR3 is TGTGCCGGCAGCGTAGGGCTGGCGGGGGGGCCCGCAGATACGCAGTATTTT. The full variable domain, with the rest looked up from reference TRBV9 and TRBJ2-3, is DSGVTQTPKHLITATGQRVTLRCSPRSGDLSVYWYQQSLDQGLQFLIQYYNGEERAKGNILERFSAQQFPDLHSELNLSSLELGDSALYFCAGSVGLAGGPADTQYFGPGTRLTVL.